The TCR beta chain under discussion was sequenced for a study of blood T cell repertoires in COVID-19. Study background: Some COVID-19 samples were acute and others convalescent; all came from the United States, Italy and Spain. T cells, B-cell-depleted T cells, or PBMCs supplied cDNA or gDNA.

The Seattle patients, enrolled during active infection, were followed longitudinally. Clones were read by immunoSEQ multiplex PCR, and TCRdb kept only the in-frame ones, dropping some. The table records hundreds of thousands of clones, about 89% of them present only once. A single count supports this clone. Sequencing was performed on peripheral blood. This receptor was obtained from a woman in her forties or fifties with COVID-19, enrolled during active disease.

The CDR3 sequence: CASSQSRPGGYYGYTF. The CDR3 bases are TGCGCCAGCAGTCAATCTCGGCCAGGGGGTTACTATGGCTACACCTTC. The V gene is TRBV23-1, the J gene TRBJ1-2, with TRBD1 identical over 7 bases. TRBV23-1 carries the ORF label, with uncertain function. The junction had 7 bases not matched to a gene; V was cut back by 0 bases and J by 3 bases. The CDR3 has 16 residues.